Listed below are T cell receptor beta chains from one sample, sequenced in a study of T cell responses to AZD1222 COVID-19 vaccine. Here immunoSEQ multiplex PCR was the method, and the copy in TCRdb shows in-frame clones only, minus some. The sample yields approximately 130,000 clones, around 90% seen once. Sequences were derived from peripheral blood, sampled 28 days after the second AZD1222 dose. The receptors here all came from an adult who received the AZD1222 COVID-19 vaccine. CDR3s include the opening cysteine and the closing phenylalanine or tryptophan. Fields, in order: D gene, clone size, V gene, J gene, CDR3 protein, CDR3 DNA. The D gene is left open where the match is weak. Only part of the rows carry a size: once, few, many, or a class if the clone is expanded.

D gene: .; clone size: once; V gene: TRBV5-1; J gene: TRBJ2-3; CDR3 protein: CASSLSGRWTDTQYF; CDR3 DNA: TGCGCCAGCAGCTTGTCAGGGCGGTGGACAGATACGCAGTATTTT
D gene: TRBD2; clone size: .; V gene: TRBV27; J gene: TRBJ2-7; CDR3 protein: CASTGTTIYEQYF; CDR3 DNA: TGTGCCAGCACCGGGACTACTATCTACGAGCAGTACTTC
D gene: .; clone size: .; V gene: TRBV10-3; J gene: TRBJ1-2; CDR3 protein: CAISESNSYGYTF; CDR3 DNA: TGTGCCATCAGTGAGTCGAACAGCTATGGCTACACCTTC
D gene: TRBD2; clone size: once; V gene: TRBV24-1; J gene: TRBJ2-3; CDR3 protein: CATSDPRTSGSVDTQYF; CDR3 DNA: TGTGCCACCAGTGATCCTCGGACTAGCGGTTCGGTAGATACGCAGTATTTT
D gene: .; clone size: .; V gene: TRBV4-1; J gene: TRBJ1-5; CDR3 protein: CASSQVVSRGSNQPQHF; CDR3 DNA: TGCGCCAGCAGCCAAGTAGTTAGCAGGGGTAGCAATCAGCCCCAGCATTTT
D gene: .; clone size: .; V gene: TRBV27; J gene: TRBJ2-2; CDR3 protein: CAPPLRANTGELFF; CDR3 DNA: TGTGCCCCCCCCCTTAGGGCGAACACCGGGGAGCTGTTTTTT
D gene: .; clone size: .; V gene: TRBV9; J gene: TRBJ2-7; CDR3 protein: CASSVDPGPWRNEQYF; CDR3 DNA: TGTGCCAGCAGCGTAGATCCAGGGCCGTGGAGGAACGAGCAGTACTTC
D gene: .; clone size: .; V gene: TRBV6-2/TRBV6-3; J gene: TRBJ1-2; CDR3 protein: CASSYPDSYTF; CDR3 DNA: TGTGCCAGCAGTTACCCAGATAGCTACACCTTC
D gene: .; clone size: .; V gene: TRBV18; J gene: TRBJ2-1; CDR3 protein: CASSPLQGGLRVEQFF; CDR3 DNA: TGTGCCAGCTCACCACTTCAGGGGGGCCTTCGCGTTGAGCAGTTCTTC
D gene: TRBD1; clone size: .; V gene: TRBV10-1; J gene: TRBJ1-5; CDR3 protein: CAIPPNKTGARDGSNQPQHF; CDR3 DNA: TGCGCCATTCCCCCTAATAAGACAGGGGCGAGGGATGGAAGCAATCAGCCCCAGCATTTT
D gene: .; clone size: once; V gene: TRBV28; J gene: TRBJ1-6; CDR3 protein: CASTQALTGSPLHF; CDR3 DNA: TGTGCCAGCACCCAGGCCCTCACGGGTTCACCCCTCCACTTT
D gene: .; clone size: .; V gene: TRBV3-1/TRBV3-2; J gene: TRBJ1-2; CDR3 protein: CASSQAGTTYGYTF; CDR3 DNA: TGTGCCAGCAGCCAAGCTGGGACAACCTATGGCTACACCTTC
D gene: .; clone size: .; V gene: TRBV28; J gene: TRBJ1-4; CDR3 protein: CASSVTGTNEKLFF; CDR3 DNA: TGTGCCAGCAGTGTCACGGGGACTAATGAAAAACTGTTTTTT
D gene: .; clone size: .; V gene: TRBV24-1; J gene: TRBJ2-1; CDR3 protein: CATSDPGTFSYNEQFF; CDR3 DNA: TGTGCCACCAGTGACCCCGGGACTTTCTCCTACAATGAGCAGTTCTTC
D gene: .; clone size: .; V gene: TRBV19; J gene: TRBJ2-1; CDR3 protein: CASSPPGTPIHNEQFF; CDR3 DNA: TGTGCCAGTAGTCCCCCCGGGACCCCGATCCACAATGAGCAGTTCTTC
D gene: .; clone size: .; V gene: TRBV5-1; J gene: TRBJ1-3; CDR3 protein: CASSLGSGNTIYF; CDR3 DNA: TGCGCCAGCAGCTTAGGATCTGGAAACACCATATATTTT
D gene: TRBD1; clone size: .; V gene: TRBV5-4; J gene: TRBJ2-2; CDR3 protein: CASSPGTGDTGELFF; CDR3 DNA: TGTGCCAGCAGCCCTGGGACAGGGGACACCGGGGAGCTGTTTTTT
D gene: .; clone size: once; V gene: TRBV6-5; J gene: TRBJ2-7; CDR3 protein: CASSYSGLVDSYEQYF; CDR3 DNA: TGTGCCAGCAGTTACTCCGGGCTAGTCGATTCCTACGAGCAGTACTTC
D gene: .; clone size: few; V gene: TRBV11-3; J gene: TRBJ2-1; CDR3 protein: CASSWGRHNEQFF; CDR3 DNA: TGTGCCAGCAGCTGGGGACGACACAATGAGCAGTTCTTC
D gene: .; clone size: .; V gene: TRBV7-2; J gene: TRBJ1-2; CDR3 protein: CASSSGGYGYTF; CDR3 DNA: TGTGCCAGCAGCTCGGGGGGGTATGGCTACACCTTC
D gene: .; clone size: .; V gene: TRBV12-3/TRBV12-4; J gene: TRBJ1-1; CDR3 protein: CASSALTGEAFF; CDR3 DNA: TGTGCCAGCAGTGCCCTGACAGGAGAAGCTTTCTTT
D gene: .; clone size: .; V gene: TRBV2; J gene: TRBJ2-1; CDR3 protein: CASSEVGYSYNEQFF; CDR3 DNA: TGTGCCAGCAGTGAAGTGGGTTACTCCTACAATGAGCAGTTCTTC
D gene: .; clone size: once; V gene: TRBV28; J gene: TRBJ1-2; CDR3 protein: CASTVADYGYTF; CDR3 DNA: TGTGCCAGCACAGTTGCGGACTATGGCTACACCTTC
D gene: TRBD1; clone size: .; V gene: TRBV7-8; J gene: TRBJ1-1; CDR3 protein: CASSLDRGGTEAFF; CDR3 DNA: TGTGCCAGCAGCTTAGACAGGGGGGGTACTGAAGCTTTCTTT
D gene: .; clone size: .; V gene: TRBV6-5; J gene: TRBJ2-1; CDR3 protein: CASSSPPGYEQFF; CDR3 DNA: TGTGCCAGCAGTTCCCCTCCAGGGTATGAGCAGTTCTTC